This T cell receptor (beta chain) stems from a study of T cells in Graves' hyperthyroidism and ophthalmopathy. The CDR3 covers 13 residues. CDR1 is MGHDK, CDR2 SYGVNS, per germline. Amplified TCR beta CDR3 regions came from RNA transcripts. The HTBI set primed first-round TCR CDR3 RT-PCR. MiXCR was run by TCRdb on the multiplex PCR reads, yielding one entry per CDR3 protein. The table has hundreds of thousands of distinct CDR3 sequences, less than 45% seen once. Source material: peripheral blood or thyroid tissue (not recorded which). This clonotype was sampled from an adult man with Graves' disease, either hyperthyroidism or ophthalmopathy (not recorded which). The chain employs TRBV25-1 and TRBJ1-4; TRBD1 is a possible D gene (5 bases). The CDR3 nucleotides read TGTTATAGCCCCAGGGCCACTAATGAAAAACTGTTTTTT. Translation gives CYSPRATNEKLFF.